The rows below give T cell receptor beta chains drawn from one sample of a study of T-cell reconstitution after alpha-beta-depleted transplantation in children. TCRdb fed the PCR reads into MiXCR, producing one record per CDR3 protein. The table lists around 15,000 distinct CDR3 sequences, around 8.3% of them singletons, with about 38% in the top ten. The material sequenced was PBMCs, mostly from graft donor cells, taken 60 days after TCRalphabeta/CD19-depleted stem cell transplant. All receptors derive from a boy younger than two who had a stem cell transplant for Wiskott-Aldrich syndrome, so the T cells may come from the graft donor. CDR3s include the opening cysteine and the closing phenylalanine or tryptophan. D genes are given only for firm matches. Size is omitted from some rows. Given values are once, few, many or a class for expanded clones.

d_gene: TRBD1
abundance: NA
len: 12
j_gene: TRBJ1-1
v_gene: TRBV6-1
CDR3aa: CASTWDRVSAFF

d_gene: TRBD1
abundance: many
len: 17
j_gene: TRBJ2-3
v_gene: TRBV5-1
CDR3aa: CASSLAFGTALWDTQYF

d_gene: TRBD2
abundance: medium-sized
len: 17
j_gene: TRBJ2-1
v_gene: TRBV5-1
CDR3aa: CASSFLPSGSSYNEQFF

d_gene: TRBD2
abundance: few
len: 13
j_gene: TRBJ2-7
v_gene: TRBV20-1
CDR3aa: CSAGLAVGSEQYF

d_gene: NA
abundance: once
len: 13
j_gene: TRBJ2-1
v_gene: TRBV29-1
CDR3aa: CSGIRAAYNEQFF

d_gene: TRBD1
abundance: few
len: 15
j_gene: TRBJ2-1
v_gene: TRBV27
CDR3aa: CASSLGQASYNEQFF

d_gene: TRBD2
abundance: many
len: 16
j_gene: TRBJ2-5
v_gene: TRBV10-3
CDR3aa: CAISGRETSGQETQYF

d_gene: TRBD1
abundance: many
len: 19
j_gene: TRBJ1-6
v_gene: TRBV3-1
CDR3aa: CASSQDARGQATYNSPLHF

d_gene: NA
abundance: NA
len: 14
j_gene: TRBJ1-1
v_gene: TRBV11-2
CDR3aa: CASSSLTGRGEAFF

d_gene: TRBD2
abundance: many
len: 14
j_gene: TRBJ2-5
v_gene: TRBV10-2
CDR3aa: CASSLLAGYETQYF

d_gene: NA
abundance: once
len: 15
j_gene: TRBJ2-3
v_gene: TRBV27
CDR3aa: CASSLSCGKTDTQYF

d_gene: NA
abundance: many
len: 15
j_gene: TRBJ2-5
v_gene: TRBV11-1
CDR3aa: CASSLGSPEQETQYF

d_gene: NA
abundance: NA
len: 13
j_gene: TRBJ1-1
v_gene: TRBV20-1
CDR3aa: CSARAGPTTEAFF